These 2 T cell receptor beta chains originate from one sample sequenced in a study of T cells after yellow fever vaccination. TCRdb reanalysed the 5' RACE reads using MiXCR and keeps one entry per CDR3 protein. The table shows roughly 120,000 distinct CDR3 sequences, with about 7% occurring only once. The sample consisted of CD4+ T cells sorted from PBMCs, taken around 45 days after the first yellow fever vaccination. Every receptor here comes from a man aged 18 to 35 who received the YFV17D yellow fever vaccine.

Note on this clonotype: A much larger clonotype is one base distant, so this may be a read error. The conserved final phenylalanine or tryptophan is absent from the CDR3, which likely points to a read error. The V and J genes are TRBV6-5 and TRBJ1-6; D ambiguous. V was cut by 4 bases and J by 5 bases, with 12 bases left in between. The CDR3 is 15 residues long. CDR1 is MNHEY and CDR2 is SVGAGI in the germline V gene. The CDR3 is CASSFSRINNSPLHL. The CDR3 DNA is TGTGCCAGCAGTTTTTCGCGTATCAATAATTCACCCCTCCACCTT.

This clonotype was seen ten or more times. The chain recombines TRBV12-3 or TRBV12-4 with TRBJ1-1; 7 bases align to TRBD1. The V segment lost 5 bases and the J segment 5 bases; nucleotides outside the gene matches: 14. The CDR3 runs to 16 residues. The CDR3 DNA reads TGTGCCAGCAGTCCCCCCTTAGACAGGGCGGGAACTGAAGCTTTCTTT. It codes for CASSPPLDRAGTEAFF.